This T cell receptor beta chain was identified in a study of shared clonotypes between healthy human individuals. Findings and limits, study-wide: As a rule, naive subsets had a larger estimated richness than memory subsets.

An assay was performed, and its level was deep. This table comes from immunoSEQ multiplex PCR, and its TCRdb copy is limited to in-frame clones, with some not included. The sample records about 690,000 clones, roughly 87% being singletons. Germline V gene sequence: CDR1 SGDLS, CDR2 YYNGEE. The CDR3 sequence is 14 residues long. V was cut by 0 bases and J by 3 bases, with 10 bases left in between. CD45RO+ cells went into CD8 memory alongside CCR7-negative CD45RA+ TemRA cells. Only one count was recorded for this clone. The antigen is undetermined. This TCR was sampled from a man aged 18 to 29 in good health. Some clones in this sample may be carry-over from other donors' samples. Sequences were obtained from memory CD8+ T cells from PBMCs. Subset: CD45RO+ cells pooled with CCR7-negative TemRA cells. The chain joins TRBV9 to TRBJ2-7; either TRBD1 or TRBD2 may supply D (5 bases each). The chain's CDR3 is CASSVGGPNYEQYF. The CDR3 bases are TGTGCCAGCAGCGTAGGGGGACCCAACTACGAGCAGTACTTC.